These T cell receptor beta chains were read from a single sample in a study of T cell responses to AZD1222 COVID-19 vaccine. The method was immunoSEQ multiplex PCR; TCRdb's version includes in-frame clones alone and lacks a portion of them. In the table there are around 99,000 clones, about 85% of which are singletons. Specimen: peripheral blood, collected 28 days after the second AZD1222 dose. Receptors originate from an adult who received the AZD1222 COVID-19 vaccine. Each CDR3 is given with its conserved first and last residue. D genes are given only for firm matches. Clone size is not always given. Where it is, it says once, few, many or a class for expanded clones.

TRBV5-8	TRBJ1-1	NA	TRBD1	CASSFTGGAEAFF	TGTGCCAGCAGCTTTACAGGGGGGGCTGAAGCTTTCTTT
TRBV7-2	TRBJ2-5	once	NA	CASSLRWETQYF	TGTGCCAGCAGCTTACGGTGGGAGACCCAGTACTTC
TRBV2	TRBJ1-4	NA	NA	CAGGINEKLFF	TGTGCCGGTGGAATAAATGAAAAACTGTTTTTT
TRBV12-3/TRBV12-4	TRBJ1-1	once	NA	CASSLWGSEAFF	TGTGCCAGCAGTTTATGGGGATCTGAAGCTTTCTTT
TRBV5-6	TRBJ1-2	few	NA	CASNQGSPGYGYTF	TGTGCCAGCAACCAGGGATCCCCGGGCTATGGCTACACCTTC
TRBV30	TRBJ1-1	NA	NA	CAWRKDRGRVFSEAFF	TGTGCCTGGCGTAAAGACCGGGGCAGGGTTTTCTCTGAAGCTTTCTTT
TRBV6-4	TRBJ2-1	NA	NA	CASSDSVDSYNEQFF	TGTGCCAGCAGTGACTCAGTAGACTCCTACAATGAGCAGTTCTTC
TRBV15	TRBJ2-2	NA	NA	CATSRAGTRNTGELFF	TGTGCCACCAGCAGAGCCGGGACGAGGAACACCGGGGAGCTGTTTTTT
TRBV5-4	TRBJ1-2	NA	TRBD1	CASSLRGGVGYGYTF	TGTGCCAGCAGCTTGAGAGGGGGCGTCGGCTATGGCTACACCTTC
TRBV14	TRBJ1-1	NA	NA	CASSFLTQGGGTEAFF	TGTGCCAGCAGTTTCTTAACCCAAGGGGGAGGCACTGAAGCTTTCTTT
TRBV7-2	TRBJ1-2	NA	TRBD1	CASSLVVGTGHGYTF	TGTGCCAGCAGCTTAGTAGTGGGGACAGGGCACGGCTACACCTTC
TRBV7-8	TRBJ1-4	NA	NA	CASSLGISEKLFF	TGTGCCAGCAGCTTAGGTATAAGTGAAAAACTGTTTTTT
TRBV3-1/TRBV3-2	TRBJ2-1	NA	TRBD2	CASSQDLRAGDNEQFF	TGTGCCAGCAGCCAAGATCTCAGAGCGGGGGACAATGAGCAGTTCTTC
TRBV27	TRBJ1-6	NA	NA	CASSLSSDGNSPLHF	TGTGCCAGCAGTTTATCGAGCGACGGTAATTCACCCCTCCACTTT
TRBV6-2/TRBV6-3	TRBJ1-5	NA	TRBD1	CASSSSDRGGGNQPQHF	TGTGCCAGCAGCTCCTCCGACAGGGGAGGAGGCAATCAGCCCCAGCATTTT
TRBV2	TRBJ2-7	NA	NA	CASTEAILNRPYEQYF	TGTGCCAGCACCGAAGCTATTTTGAACCGGCCTTACGAGCAGTACTTC
TRBV7-2	TRBJ1-1	once	NA	CASSLDVWRDHTEAFF	TGTGCCAGCAGCTTAGATGTATGGAGGGACCACACTGAAGCTTTCTTT
TRBV6-1	TRBJ1-5	once	NA	CASSEGHSNQPQHF	TGTGCCAGCAGTGAAGGACATAGCAATCAGCCCCAGCATTTT
TRBV27	TRBJ2-7	NA	NA	CASSFGEAYEQYF	TGTGCCAGCAGTTTCGGCGAGGCCTACGAGCAGTACTTC
TRBV16	TRBJ1-5	NA	NA	CASSPQGSGMAQHF	TGTGCCAGCAGCCCTCAAGGATCGGGGATGGCCCAGCATTTT
TRBV5-4	TRBJ2-5	NA	TRBD2	CASSLSGGSETQYF	TGTGCCAGCAGCTTGAGCGGGGGATCGGAGACCCAGTACTTC
TRBV19	TRBJ2-1	NA	NA	CASSIAGYNYNEQFF	TGTGCCAGTAGTATCGCAGGGTACAACTACAATGAGCAGTTCTTC
TRBV5-6	TRBJ1-2	few	NA	CASSLILRWGSYGYTF	TGTGCCAGCAGCTTGATCCTTCGGTGGGGGAGCTATGGCTACACCTTC
TRBV4-3	TRBJ1-6	NA	NA	CASSQDRGLGSPLHF	TGCGCCAGCAGCCAAGATCGGGGTTTAGGTTCACCCCTCCACTTT
TRBV7-9	TRBJ1-2	NA	NA	CASSETANYGYTF	TGTGCCAGCAGCGAGACTGCTAACTATGGCTACACCTTC
TRBV7-9	TRBJ1-3	NA	NA	CASSRTEGNTIYF	TGTGCCAGCAGCCGGACAGAAGGAAACACCATATATTTT
TRBV5-6	TRBJ2-7	NA	TRBD1	CASSEIGQGAGYEQYF	TGTGCCAGCAGCGAAATTGGACAGGGCGCGGGCTACGAGCAGTACTTC
TRBV7-2	TRBJ2-1	NA	NA	CASSPRRGNEQFF	TGTGCCAGCAGCCCGAGGCGGGGAAATGAGCAGTTCTTC
TRBV18	TRBJ2-1	NA	NA	CASSQNTGDYNEQFF	TGTGCCAGCTCACAAAATACCGGGGACTACAATGAGCAGTTCTTC
TRBV7-6	TRBJ2-3	NA	TRBD2	CASSLTSVGDTQYF	TGTGCCAGCAGCTTGACTAGCGTCGGAGATACGCAGTATTTT
TRBV11-2	TRBJ1-1	NA	NA	CASSAVGPAFF	TGTGCCAGCAGCGCCGTTGGGCCGGCTTTCTTT
TRBV19	TRBJ1-1	NA	NA	CASSIPGHLNTEAFF	TGTGCCAGTAGTATTCCGGGACATCTGAACACTGAAGCTTTCTTT
TRBV28	TRBJ2-5	NA	NA	CASSLEGETQYF	TGTGCCAGCAGTTTAGAGGGGGAGACCCAGTACTTC
TRBV9	TRBJ1-2	few	TRBD1	CASSDARGTGAYGYTF	TGTGCCAGCAGCGACGCCCGGGGGACAGGGGCCTATGGCTACACCTTC
TRBV7-2	TRBJ2-6	NA	NA	CASEVSGANVLTF	TGTGCCAGCGAGGTCTCTGGGGCCAACGTCCTGACTTTC
TRBV18	TRBJ1-2	NA	NA	CASSPPLMFGGYTF	TGTGCCAGCTCACCACCGCTAATGTTTGGTGGCTACACCTTC